Presented here are 24 T cell receptor beta chains from one specimen sequenced in a study of cytomegalovirus exposure and HLA in healthy donors (dated by TCRdb to 2017 to 2019). Receptors were amplified or captured by the immunoSEQ multiplex PCR assay. For the multiplex PCR, a mixture combining 60 forward primers for TCR Vbeta segments and 13 reverse primers for TCR Jbeta segments was used. TCRdb took this table from immuneACCESS and kept in-frame rearrangements with V and J called. Such tables lack part of the clones; where checked against another copy, unresolved V genes explain under half of the gap, and the rest is unexplained. The sample table lists 150,000 to 200,000 clones, 79% of them with a count of one. Nearly 0.4% of the sample belongs to the ten largest clones. Sequencing was carried out using PBMCs. Receptor source: a male donor in good health and CMV-seropositive.

Worth noting for this clone: One junction end does not reproduce the germline sequence, and a read error may be involved. CDR3 in amino acids: CAGSVVPGGQGVSPLHF. In DNA form, the CDR3 reads TGTGCCGGCAGCGTAGTTCCAGGGGGACAGGGTGTTTCACCCCTCCACTTT. The chain has TRBV9 and TRBJ1-6, with 9 bases identical to TRBD1. CDR3 size: 17 residues. The germline V gene encodes CDR1 SGDLS and CDR2 YYNGEE.

The chain uses TRBV19 and TRBJ1-2; D might be TRBD1 (5 bases). CDR1 is LNHDA, CDR2 SQIVND, per germline (reference sequence). Deletions cut 3 bases from V and 2 bases from J, with 7 bases between. CDR3 size: 13 residues. The DNA of the CDR3 is TGTGCCAGTAGTATGCGGGGCAACTATGGCTACACCTTC. Residues: CASSMRGNYGYTF. Using reference TRBV19 and TRBJ1-2 for the parts outside the CDR3, the full variable domain is DGGITQSPKYLFRKEGQNVTLSCEQNLNHDAMYWYRQDPGQGLRLIYYSQIVNDFQKGDIAEGYSVSREKKESFPLTVTSAQKNPTAFYLCASSMRGNYGYTFGSGTRLTVV.

A few counts support this clone. The chain combines TRBV25-1 with TRBJ2-4, with a weak D call TRBD1 (5 bases). V dropped 6 bases and J dropped 9 bases, with 12 bases sitting between them. The germline V gene encodes CDR1 MGHDK and CDR2 SYGVNS. The CDR3 is 12 residues long. CDR3 amino acids: CASRDSVGIQYF. The CDR3 DNA sequence: TGTGCCAGCAGAGACAGTGTTGGCATTCAGTACTTC.

The chain is built from TRBV5-8 and TRBJ2-7, with TRBD2 matching 8 bases. The CDR3 spans 16 residues. Germline assignment: CDR1 SGHTS and CDR2 YDEGEE. With V trimmed by 4 bases and J by 1 base, 10 bases remained unmatched. DNA for the CDR3: TGTGCCAGCAGCCCCTTGATTGCGGGGGGTTCCTACGAGCAGTACTTC. This codes for CASSPLIAGGSYEQYF. Together with reference TRBV5-8 and TRBJ2-7, the CDR3 gives the full variable domain: EAGVTQSPTHLIKTRGQQATLRCSPISGHTSVYWYQQALGLGLQFLLWYDEGEERNRGNFPPRFSGRQFPNYSSELNVNALELEDSALYLCASSPLIAGGSYEQYFGPGTRLTVT.

This clone was observed a few times. This chain joins TRBV7-3 and TRBJ2-1; 7 nucleotides align to TRBD2. This CDR3 has 20 amino acids. Germline V gene sequence: CDR1 SGHTA, CDR2 FQGTGA. J was trimmed by 7 bases and V by 1 base; bases with no gene match: 22. CDR3 bases: TGTGCCAGCAGCTTAATCGGGGGGTTAGTGGTGGGAACGCGTCGGAATGAGCAGTTCTTC. Its protein product is CASSLIGGLVVGTRRNEQFF.

V is TRBV19 and J is TRBJ1-5; D not certain. V gave up 5 bases and J gave up 4 bases, with 3 bases separating them. CDR3 length equals 11 residues. CDR1 is LNHDA, CDR2 SQIVND, per germline (reference sequence). The CDR3 is CASSPNQPQHF. CDR3 DNA: TGTGCCAGTAGTCCTAATCAGCCCCAGCATTTT.

The V gene is TRBV30, the J gene TRBJ1-3; D is perhaps TRBD1 (5 bases). The CDR3 contains 16 residues. V lost 2 bases and J lost 0, with 14 bases in between. The V gene's germline CDR1 is GTSNPN and CDR2 SVGIG (reference sequence). This chain's CDR3 is CAWSNPARGSGNTIYF. DNA of the CDR3: TGTGCCTGGAGTAACCCGGCTAGGGGCTCTGGAAACACCATATATTTT.

The CDR3 spells CASSPGQGVNGELFF. CDR3 nucleotide sequence: TGTGCCAGCTCACCGGGACAGGGGGTCAACGGGGAGCTGTTTTTT. The chain has TRBV18 and TRBJ2-2; 11 nucleotides line up with TRBD1. Unmatched junction bases numbered 4, after V lost 3 bases and J lost 7 bases. Germline V CDR1 and CDR2: KGHSH, LQKENI. The CDR3 consists of 15 residues.

V and J are TRBV27 and TRBJ2-4; D uncertain. CDR1 is MNHEY, CDR2 SMNVEV, per germline (reference sequence). The CDR3 is made up of 14 amino acids. V lost 6 bases to trimming and J lost 0 bases, with 9 bases between them. Here the CDR3 reads CASSLNLAKNIQYF. CDR3 in DNA: TGTGCCAGCAGCCTAAACCTAGCCAAAAACATTCAGTACTTC.

This chain joins TRBV28 and TRBJ2-7, with TRBD1 as a possible D gene (5 bases). Germline values: CDR1 MDHEN, CDR2 SYDVKM. V shed 4 bases and J shed 0 bases, with 19 bases lying between them. The CDR3 consists of 17 residues. In DNA, the CDR3 is TGTGCCAGCAGTTCCCCCTCGGAACAGGCGTTCTCCTACGAGCAGTACTTC. This sequence encodes CASSSPSEQAFSYEQYF.

This rearrangement joins TRBV4-2 to TRBJ2-1, with 9 bases matching TRBD2. CDR1 and CDR2 (germline): LGHNA, YNFKEQ. V was pared by 0 bases and J by 8 bases, with 2 bases of the junction left unmatched. The CDR3 runs 14 residues. The CDR3 DNA sequence: TGTGCCAGCAGCCAAGACGTAGCGGGAGATGAGCAGTTCTTC. Its translation is CASSQDVAGDEQFF.

This clone was picked up one time. This chain joins TRBV5-1 and TRBJ2-3, with D unclear. Germline V gene sequence: CDR1 SGHRS, CDR2 YFSETQ. The CDR3 runs to 14 residues. The germline V and J ends were trimmed by 0 bases and 0 bases, with 5 bases remaining between them. Here the CDR3 DNA reads TGCGCCAGCAGCTTGGCCGGGAGCACAGATACGCAGTATTTT. This translates into CASSLAGSTDTQYF. The full variable domain, completed using reference TRBV5-1 and TRBJ2-3, is KAGVTQTPRYLIKTRGQQVTLSCSPISGHRSVSWYQQTPGQGLQFLFEYFSETQRNKGNFPGRFSGRQFSNSRSEMNVSTLELGDSALYLCASSLAGSTDTQYFGPGTRLTVL.

With regard to this clone: The junction and the germline gene differ at one end; a read error may be behind it. The same CDR3 can be traced to other DNA sequences in this sample. The gene calls are TRBV7-3 and TRBJ2-2, with 8 bases matching TRBD2. Germline V gene lookup returns CDR1 SGHTA and CDR2 FQGTGA. CDR3 length equals 16 residues. The CDR3 nucleotides read TGTGCCAGTAGCTCTTCGAGCGGGAGAGCCGCCGGGGAGCTGTTTTTT. Translating gives CASSSSSGRAAGELFF.

J is TRBJ2-7 and V is TRBV5-1, with D perhaps TRBD1 (6 bases). V gave up 7 bases and J gave up 7 bases, with 24 bases separating them. Germline-derived CDR1 and CDR2 are SGHRS and YFSETQ. The CDR3 extends over 15 amino acids. CDR3 sequence: CASQSNREGSLEQYF. The CDR3 DNA reads as TGCGCCAGCCAAAGTAACAGGGAAGGCTCGTTGGAGCAGTACTTC.

The V and J genes are TRBV5-4 and TRBJ2-2; 8 positions match TRBD2. The CDR3 is made up of 15 amino acids. Trimming took 0 bases from V and 4 from J; bases not matched to a gene: 2. The germline V gene has CDR1 SGHNT and CDR2 YYREEE (reference sequence). CDR3 region: CASSLDGRATGELFF. The DNA for the CDR3 is TGTGCCAGCAGCTTGGACGGGAGGGCCACCGGGGAGCTGTTTTTT.

This clone was seen just once. This chain joins TRBV30 and TRBJ1-4; 10 bases align to TRBD1. V shed 0 bases and J 6 bases; nucleotides not matched to a gene: 4. The CDR3 consists of 15 residues. The germline V gene encodes CDR1 GTSNPN and CDR2 SVGIG (reference sequence). The CDR3 DNA is TGTGCCTGGAGTGTAACAGGACAGGGGGATGAAAAACTGTTTTTT. This encodes CAWSVTGQGDEKLFF.

CDR3 in amino acids: CSAETGGGGYEQYF. The CDR3 region has the DNA TGCAGCGCCGAAACCGGCGGGGGCGGGTACGAGCAGTACTTC. J is TRBJ2-7 and V is TRBV29-1; a weak D match, TRBD2 (7 bases). The germline CDR1 and CDR2 sequences are SQVTM and ANQGSEA. The CDR3 totals 14 residues. V was trimmed by 7 bases and J by 4 bases, leaving 20 bases between them.

The rearrangement links TRBV6-1 to TRBJ2-3; 7 bases line up with TRBD1. V trimming: 5 bases; J trimming: 4 bases; junction bases outside the gene matches: 6. Germline V gene sequence: CDR1 MNHNS, CDR2 SASEGT. The CDR3 is 14 residues long. CDR3 in amino acids: CASSPDRVADTQYF. In DNA form, the CDR3 reads TGTGCCAGCAGTCCCGACAGGGTGGCAGATACGCAGTATTTT.

This chain links TRBV4-2 with TRBJ1-3; D gene ambiguous. Trimming cost V 5 bases and J 2 bases, with 10 bases left between them. CDR1 and CDR2 from the germline V gene are LGHNA and YNFKEQ. The CDR3 is 14 residues long. The CDR3 bases are TGTGCCAGCAGCTTGGAGATACCTGGAAACACCATATATTTT. Encoded protein: CASSLEIPGNTIYF.

The V call is TRBV4-1, the J call TRBJ1-3; 7 nucleotides line up with TRBD1. This CDR3 is built from 14 residues. In germline, CDR1 is MGHRA, CDR2 YSYEKL. After removal of 3 bases from V and 4 bases from J, the junction contained 3 bases not matched to a gene. CDR3 in amino acids: CASSHPGQGNTIYF. The CDR3 nucleotides are TGCGCCAGCAGCCACCCGGGACAGGGAAACACCATATATTTT.

This chain links TRBV5-1 with TRBJ2-3; maybe TRBD2 (6 bases). The CDR3 consists of 16 residues. Germline values: CDR1 SGHRS, CDR2 YFSETQ. Trimming shortened V by 2 bases and J by 1 base, and 14 bases separated the two germline ends. The chain's CDR3 is CASSLSPGTGTDTQYF. The CDR3 bases are TGCGCCAGCAGCTTAAGCCCCGGGACTGGCACAGATACGCAGTATTTT. Drawing the rest from reference TRBV5-1 and TRBJ2-3, the complete variable domain is KAGVTQTPRYLIKTRGQQVTLSCSPISGHRSVSWYQQTPGQGLQFLFEYFSETQRNKGNFPGRFSGRQFSNSRSEMNVSTLELGDSALYLCASSLSPGTGTDTQYFGPGTRLTVL.

The chain recombines TRBV6-6 with TRBJ2-3; D uncertain. CDR1 and CDR2 from the germline V gene are MNHNY and SVGAGI (reference sequence). The CDR3 covers 12 residues. Trimming shortened V by 8 bases and J by 1 base, and 7 bases separated the two germline ends. In DNA form, the CDR3 reads TGTGCCAGCCGCCCGGGCACAGATACGCAGTATTTT. Translating gives CASRPGTDTQYF.

The chain couples TRBV6-5 to TRBJ1-1; possibly TRBD1 for D (6 bases). The V gene lost 6 bases and the J gene lost 5 bases, with 19 bases spanning the gap. CDR1 MNHEY and CDR2 SVGAGI come from the germline V gene. This CDR3 contains 15 residues. The CDR3, as DNA: TGTGCCAGCAGGGGGGCGGGGGGAATGAGAACTGAAGCTTTCTTT. It is translated as CASRGAGGMRTEAFF.

This chain links TRBV2 with TRBJ1-4; 10 nucleotides match TRBD1. This CDR3 has 14 amino acids. Looked up from germline, CDR1 is SNHLY and CDR2 is FYNNEI. V lost 7 bases and J lost 6; bases outside the gene matches: 5. The CDR3 spells CASNRQGADEKLFF. The CDR3 bases are TGTGCCAGCAATAGACAGGGGGCCGATGAAAAACTGTTTTTT.